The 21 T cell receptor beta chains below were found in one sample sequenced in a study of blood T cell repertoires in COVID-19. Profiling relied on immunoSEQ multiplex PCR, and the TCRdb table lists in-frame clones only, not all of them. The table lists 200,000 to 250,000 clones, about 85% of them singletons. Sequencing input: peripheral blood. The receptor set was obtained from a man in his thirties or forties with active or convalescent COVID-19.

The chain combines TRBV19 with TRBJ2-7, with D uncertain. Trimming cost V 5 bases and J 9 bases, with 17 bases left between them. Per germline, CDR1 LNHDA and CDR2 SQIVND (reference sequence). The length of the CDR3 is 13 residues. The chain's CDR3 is CASSPRHEVGQYF. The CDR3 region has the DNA TGTGCCAGTAGTCCCCGACATGAAGTCGGGCAGTACTTC.

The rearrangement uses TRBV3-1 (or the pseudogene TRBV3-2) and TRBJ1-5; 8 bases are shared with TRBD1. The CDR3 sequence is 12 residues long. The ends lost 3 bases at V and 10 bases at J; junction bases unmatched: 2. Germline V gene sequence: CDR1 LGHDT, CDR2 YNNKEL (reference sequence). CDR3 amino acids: CASSHPGGPQHF. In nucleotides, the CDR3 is TGTGCCAGCAGCCATCCAGGGGGCCCCCAGCATTTT.

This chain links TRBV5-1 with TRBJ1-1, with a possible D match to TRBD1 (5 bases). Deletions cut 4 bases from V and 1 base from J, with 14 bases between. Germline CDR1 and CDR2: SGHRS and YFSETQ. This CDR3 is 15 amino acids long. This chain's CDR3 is CASSGREWSNTEAFF. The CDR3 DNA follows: TGCGCCAGCAGCGGCAGGGAATGGTCGAACACTGAAGCTTTCTTT.

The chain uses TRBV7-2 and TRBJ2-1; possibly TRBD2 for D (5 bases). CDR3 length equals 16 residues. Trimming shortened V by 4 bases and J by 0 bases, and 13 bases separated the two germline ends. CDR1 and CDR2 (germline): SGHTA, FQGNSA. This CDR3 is CASSSRTGSSYNEQFF. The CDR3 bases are TGTGCCAGCAGCTCCCGGACTGGCAGCTCCTACAATGAGCAGTTCTTC.

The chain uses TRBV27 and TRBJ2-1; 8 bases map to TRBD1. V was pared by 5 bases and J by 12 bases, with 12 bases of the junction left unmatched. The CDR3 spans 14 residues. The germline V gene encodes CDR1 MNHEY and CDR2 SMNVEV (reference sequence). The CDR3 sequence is CASSPLGQGGRQFF. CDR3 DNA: TGTGCCAGCAGTCCTCTAGGACAGGGTGGACGGCAGTTCTTC.

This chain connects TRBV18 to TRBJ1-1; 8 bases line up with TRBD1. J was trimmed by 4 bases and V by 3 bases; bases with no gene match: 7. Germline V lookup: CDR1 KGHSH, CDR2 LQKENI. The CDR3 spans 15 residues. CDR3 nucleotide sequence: TGTGCCAGCTCACCCAGGACAGGGACAGGCACTGAAGCTTTCTTT. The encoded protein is CASSPRTGTGTEAFF.

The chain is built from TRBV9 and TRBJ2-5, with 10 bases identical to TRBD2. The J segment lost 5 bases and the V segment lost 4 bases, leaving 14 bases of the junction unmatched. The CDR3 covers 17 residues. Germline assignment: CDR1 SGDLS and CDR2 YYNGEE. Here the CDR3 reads CASSPSRVAGGWETQYF. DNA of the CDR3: TGTGCCAGCAGCCCCTCTCGGGTAGCGGGGGGTTGGGAGACCCAGTACTTC.

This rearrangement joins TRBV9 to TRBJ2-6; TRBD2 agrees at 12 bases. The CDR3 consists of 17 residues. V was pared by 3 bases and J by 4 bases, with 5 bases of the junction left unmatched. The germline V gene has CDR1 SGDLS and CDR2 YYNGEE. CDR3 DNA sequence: TGTGCCAGCAGCGGTCTAGCGGGAGGGACCGGGGCCAACGTCCTGACTTTC. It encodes CASSGLAGGTGANVLTF.

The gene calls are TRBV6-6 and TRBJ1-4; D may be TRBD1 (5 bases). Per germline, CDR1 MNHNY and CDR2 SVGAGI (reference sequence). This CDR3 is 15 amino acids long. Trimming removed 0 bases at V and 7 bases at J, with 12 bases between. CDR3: CASSYSNQGGEKLFF. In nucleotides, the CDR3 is TGTGCCAGCAGTTACTCGAACCAGGGTGGTGAAAAACTGTTTTTT.

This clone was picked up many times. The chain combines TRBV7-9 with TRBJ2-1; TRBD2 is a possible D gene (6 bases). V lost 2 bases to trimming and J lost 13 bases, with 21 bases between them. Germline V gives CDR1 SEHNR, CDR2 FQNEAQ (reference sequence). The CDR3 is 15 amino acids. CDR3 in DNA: TGTGCCAGCAGCTTACGGGAAGTGGAGGGGCCGTTACAGTTCTTC. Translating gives CASSLREVEGPLQFF.

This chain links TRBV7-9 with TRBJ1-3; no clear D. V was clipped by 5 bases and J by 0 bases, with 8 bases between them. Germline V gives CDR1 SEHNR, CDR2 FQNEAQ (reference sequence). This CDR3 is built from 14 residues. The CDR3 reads CASSPQASGNTIYF. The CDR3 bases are TGTGCCAGCAGCCCCCAGGCCTCTGGAAACACCATATATTTT.

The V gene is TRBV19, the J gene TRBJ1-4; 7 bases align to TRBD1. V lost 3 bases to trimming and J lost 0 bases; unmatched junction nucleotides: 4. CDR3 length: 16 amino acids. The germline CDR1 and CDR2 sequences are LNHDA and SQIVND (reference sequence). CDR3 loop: CASSMAGTATNEKLFF. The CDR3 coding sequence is TGTGCCAGTAGTATGGCGGGGACAGCAACTAATGAAAAACTGTTTTTT.

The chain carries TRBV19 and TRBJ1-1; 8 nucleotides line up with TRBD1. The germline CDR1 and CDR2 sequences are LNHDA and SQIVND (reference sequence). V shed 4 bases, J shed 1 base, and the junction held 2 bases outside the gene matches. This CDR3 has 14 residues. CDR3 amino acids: CASSSDRGNTEAFF. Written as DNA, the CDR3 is TGTGCCAGTAGTAGTGACAGGGGGAACACTGAAGCTTTCTTT.

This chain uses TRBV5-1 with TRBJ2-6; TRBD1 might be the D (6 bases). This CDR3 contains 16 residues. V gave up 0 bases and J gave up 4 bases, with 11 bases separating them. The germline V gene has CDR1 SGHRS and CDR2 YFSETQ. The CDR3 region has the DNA TGCGCCAGCAGCTTGGTCCCAGGGGTAGGGGCCAACGTCCTGACTTTC. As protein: CASSLVPGVGANVLTF. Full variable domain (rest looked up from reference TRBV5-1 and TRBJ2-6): KAGVTQTPRYLIKTRGQQVTLSCSPISGHRSVSWYQQTPGQGLQFLFEYFSETQRNKGNFPGRFSGRQFSNSRSEMNVSTLELGDSALYLCASSLVPGVGANVLTFGAGSRLTVL.

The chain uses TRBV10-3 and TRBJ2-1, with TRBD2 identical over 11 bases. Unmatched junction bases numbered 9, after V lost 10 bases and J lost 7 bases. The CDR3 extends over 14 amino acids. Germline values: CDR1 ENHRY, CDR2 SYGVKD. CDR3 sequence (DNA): TGTGCCACTGGACTAGCGGGTTCTAAGAATGAGCAGTTCTTC. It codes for CATGLAGSKNEQFF.

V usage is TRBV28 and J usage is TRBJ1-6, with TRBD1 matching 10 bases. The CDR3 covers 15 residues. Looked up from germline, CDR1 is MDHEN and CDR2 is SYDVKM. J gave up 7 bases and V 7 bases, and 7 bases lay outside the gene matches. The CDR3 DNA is TGTGCCAGCAAACTACCGGGACAGGGGAATTCACCCCTCCACTTT. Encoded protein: CASKLPGQGNSPLHF. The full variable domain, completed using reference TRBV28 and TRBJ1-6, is DVKVTQSSRYLVKRTGEKVFLECVQDMDHENMFWYRQDPGLGLRLIYFSYDVKMKEKGDIPEGYSVSREKKERFSLILESASTNQTSMYLCASKLPGQGNSPLHFGNGTRLTVT.

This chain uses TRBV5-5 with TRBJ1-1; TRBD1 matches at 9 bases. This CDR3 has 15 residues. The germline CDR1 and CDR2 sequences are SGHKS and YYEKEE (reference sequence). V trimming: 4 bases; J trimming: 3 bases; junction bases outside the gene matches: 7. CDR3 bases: TGTGCCAGCAGCGGGCCCACAGGGGGCCACACTGAAGCTTTCTTT. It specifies CASSGPTGGHTEAFF.

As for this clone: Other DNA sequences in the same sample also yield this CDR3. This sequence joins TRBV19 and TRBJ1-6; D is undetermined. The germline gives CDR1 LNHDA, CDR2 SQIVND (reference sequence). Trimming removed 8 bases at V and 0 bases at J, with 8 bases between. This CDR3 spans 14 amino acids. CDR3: CASGLSSYNSPLHF. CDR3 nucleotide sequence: TGTGCCAGTGGACTGAGCTCCTATAATTCACCCCTCCACTTT.

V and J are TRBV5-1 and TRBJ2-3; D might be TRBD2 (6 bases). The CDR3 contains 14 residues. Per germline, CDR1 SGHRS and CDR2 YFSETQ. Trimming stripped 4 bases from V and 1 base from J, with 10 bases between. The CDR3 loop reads CASSPERGTDTQYF. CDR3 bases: TGCGCCAGCAGCCCGGAGCGGGGCACAGATACGCAGTATTTT.

The CDR3 DNA is TGTGCCAGCAGCGCCGACAGTACGAACACCGGGGAGCTGTTTTTT. Translated, it gives CASSADSTNTGELFF. J is TRBJ2-2 and V is TRBV9; a possible D gene is TRBD1 (5 bases). Germline V gene data show CDR1 as SGDLS and CDR2 as YYNGEE. CDR3 length: 15 amino acids. Deletions cut 3 bases from V and 0 bases from J, with 9 bases between. Full variable domain (outside the CDR3, taken from reference TRBV9 and TRBJ2-2): DSGVTQTPKHLITATGQRVTLRCSPRSGDLSVYWYQQSLDQGLQFLIQYYNGEERAKGNILERFSAQQFPDLHSELNLSSLELGDSALYFCASSADSTNTGELFFGEGSRLTVL.

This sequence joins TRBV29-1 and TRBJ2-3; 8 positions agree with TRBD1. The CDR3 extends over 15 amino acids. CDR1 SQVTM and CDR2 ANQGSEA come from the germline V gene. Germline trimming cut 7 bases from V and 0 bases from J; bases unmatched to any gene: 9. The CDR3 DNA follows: TGCAGCGGCCGCCGGGACAGGAAAAGCACAGATACGCAGTATTTT. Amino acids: CSGRRDRKSTDTQYF.